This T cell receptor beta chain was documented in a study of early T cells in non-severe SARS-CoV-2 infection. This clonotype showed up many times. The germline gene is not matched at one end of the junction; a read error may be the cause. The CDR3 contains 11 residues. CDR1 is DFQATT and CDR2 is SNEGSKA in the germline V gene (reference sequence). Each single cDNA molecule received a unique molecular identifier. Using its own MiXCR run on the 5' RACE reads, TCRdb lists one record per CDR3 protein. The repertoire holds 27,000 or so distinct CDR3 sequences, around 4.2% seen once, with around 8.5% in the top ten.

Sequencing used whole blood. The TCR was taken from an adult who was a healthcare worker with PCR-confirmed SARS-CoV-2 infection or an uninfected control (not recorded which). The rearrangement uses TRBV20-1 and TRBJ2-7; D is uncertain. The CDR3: CSARGSSEQYF. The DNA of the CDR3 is TGCAGTGCTAGAGGCTCCTCCGAGCAGTACTTC.